What follows are 27 T cell receptor beta chains derived from one specimen sequenced in a study of control samples from healthy donors and cancer patients. Clones were read by immunoSEQ multiplex PCR, and TCRdb kept only the in-frame ones, dropping some. The sample contains 200,000 to 250,000 clones, around 94% of which appear only once. The sequenced material came from blood. The receptors derive from a man aged 45-65 years in good health.

This sequence joins TRBV2 and TRBJ1-5; D unclear. With 3 bases removed from V and 4 bases from J, the gap between germline ends came to 16 bases. The CDR3 is made up of 16 amino acids. Germline CDR1 is SNHLY and CDR2 is FYNNEI. The CDR3 DNA sequence: TGTGCCAGCAGTGACCCCGGTCAAGGAATGAATCAGCCCCAGCATTTT. Residues: CASSDPGQGMNQPQHF.

The rearrangement uses TRBV2 and TRBJ1-4, with 8 nucleotides matching TRBD1. CDR1 and CDR2 (germline): SNHLY, FYNNEI. The CDR3 covers 16 residues. V shed 4 bases and J 5 bases; nucleotides not matched to a gene: 9. CDR3 nucleotide sequence: TGTGCCAGCAGTGGGACAGGGAGACTGACAAATGAAAAACTGTTTTTT. The encoded protein is CASSGTGRLTNEKLFF.

The chain links TRBV6-2 or TRBV6-3 to TRBJ1-5; D unclear. The V gene's germline CDR1 is MNHEY and CDR2 SVGEGT. CDR3 length: 13 amino acids. The V gene lost 2 bases and the J gene lost 7 bases, with 9 bases spanning the gap. The CDR3: CASSYQAWQPQHF. CDR3 DNA sequence: TGTGCCAGCAGTTACCAGGCGTGGCAGCCCCAGCATTTT.

In DNA, the CDR3 is TGCGCCAGCAGTGGGGGGCTGAGCAATCAGCCCCAGCATTTT. This translates into CASSGGLSNQPQHF. V usage is TRBV4-1 and J usage is TRBJ1-5; tentative D call: TRBD1 (6 bases). The V end lost 6 bases, the J end lost 1 base, and 10 bases lay between the germline ends. In germline, CDR1 is MGHRA, CDR2 YSYEKL. This CDR3 contains 14 residues.

J is TRBJ2-5 and V is TRBV3-1 (or the pseudogene TRBV3-2); D might be TRBD2 (6 bases). The V gene lost 4 bases and the J gene lost 5 bases, with 20 bases spanning the gap. The germline gives CDR1 LGHDT, CDR2 YNNKEL (reference sequence). The CDR3 contains 16 residues. This chain's CDR3 is CASSREGRKGLETQYF. Written as DNA, the CDR3 is TGTGCCAGCAGCCGAGAAGGGAGGAAGGGATTGGAGACCCAGTACTTC.

The chain joins TRBV6-2 or TRBV6-3 to TRBJ1-5; 10 bases map to TRBD1. Per germline, CDR1 MNHEY and CDR2 SVGEGT. The CDR3 loop spans 17 amino acids. Germline trimming cut 1 base from V and 6 bases from J; bases unmatched to any gene: 9. The CDR3 loop is CASSYYMGQGIGQPQHF. The CDR3 nucleotides are TGTGCCAGCAGTTACTACATGGGACAGGGGATCGGTCAGCCCCAGCATTTT.

V and J are TRBV9 and TRBJ2-1; 8 bases fit TRBD2. CDR3 length: 16 amino acids. Trimming cost V 0 bases and J 2 bases; bases outside gene matches: 4. In germline, CDR1 is SGDLS, CDR2 YYNGEE. The CDR3 nucleotides read TGTGCCAGCAGCGTAGGGGCGGGGGGTCCCTACAATGAGCAGTTCTTC. The encoded protein is CASSVGAGGPYNEQFF.

J is TRBJ1-3 and V is TRBV28; maybe TRBD1 (5 bases). This CDR3 region has 18 residues. V was pared by 2 bases and J by 0 bases, with 17 bases between. Germline V CDR1 and CDR2: MDHEN, SYDVKM. The CDR3 bases are TGTGCCAGCAGTTTAGGCGGGTGGGGGGATCCCTCTGGAAACACCATATATTTT. It is translated as CASSLGGWGDPSGNTIYF.

The CDR3, as DNA: TGTGCCAGCACCCCAGGAAAGGGACATCGGTTAACTTTCTTT. It specifies CASTPGKGHRLTFF. The genes are TRBV7-2 and TRBJ1-1, with a tentative D call TRBD1 (6 bases). Per germline, CDR1 SGHTA and CDR2 FQGNSA. Trimming shortened V by 7 bases and J by 12 bases, and 24 bases separated the two germline ends. The CDR3 consists of 14 residues.

The genes are TRBV10-2 and TRBJ2-5, with D possibly being TRBD2 (6 bases). This CDR3 region has 15 residues. The germline V gene encodes CDR1 WSHSY and CDR2 SAAADI. V lost 3 bases to trimming and J lost 5 bases, with 16 bases between them. The CDR3 sequence: CASSDVRRERETQYF. The DNA of the CDR3 is TGCGCCAGCAGTGACGTCAGGAGGGAGCGGGAGACCCAGTACTTC.

The chain carries TRBV4-1 and TRBJ2-2, with D hard to call. Germline assignment: CDR1 MGHRA and CDR2 YSYEKL. The CDR3 loop spans 13 amino acids. Trimming took off 4 bases at V and 4 bases at J, with 7 bases between the two ends. Here the CDR3 DNA reads TGCGCCAGCAGCCCAGTTTCCACCGGGGAGCTGTTTTTT. This gives the protein CASSPVSTGELFF.

This chain connects TRBV19 to TRBJ1-4; D is unresolved. V was pared by 1 base and J by 7 bases, with 10 bases between. Germline loops: CDR1 LNHDA, CDR2 SQIVND (reference sequence). This CDR3 has 14 residues. The CDR3 region is CASSIVSVREKLFF. CDR3 nucleotide sequence: TGTGCCAGTAGTATAGTCTCGGTGCGTGAAAAACTGTTTTTT.

A single count supports this clone. The V call is TRBV28, the J call TRBJ1-6; no reliable D call. V dropped 6 bases and J dropped 8 bases, with 20 bases sitting between them. The CDR3 runs to 16 residues. Germline CDR1 MDHEN, CDR2 SYDVKM. The CDR3 region has the DNA TGTGCCAGCAGCTACCTGCATTTGCTCCTTCATTCACCCCTCCACTTT. As protein: CASSYLHLLLHSPLHF.

This clone was observed a single time. The chain couples TRBV2 to TRBJ2-1; D might be TRBD1 or TRBD2, each matching 5 bases. Germline V gives CDR1 SNHLY, CDR2 FYNNEI. Trimming shortened V by 3 bases and J by 8 bases, and 14 bases separated the two germline ends. The CDR3 is made up of 14 amino acids. The CDR3 DNA reads as TGTGCCAGCAGTGAGCTCATCAGGGACCATGAGCAGTTCTTC. Translation: CASSELIRDHEQFF. The full variable domain, completed using reference TRBV2 and TRBJ2-1, is EPEVTQTPSHQVTQMGQEVILRCVPISNHLYFYWYRQILGQKVEFLVSFYNNEISEKSEIFDDQFSVERPDGSNFTLKIRSTKLEDSAMYFCASSELIRDHEQFFGPGTRLTVL.

This clone was observed a single time. The V call is TRBV9, the J call TRBJ1-3; 8 bases match TRBD1. The germline V gene encodes CDR1 SGDLS and CDR2 YYNGEE. V was pared by 4 bases and J by 0 bases, with 6 bases of the junction left unmatched. The CDR3 runs to 16 residues. Written as DNA, the CDR3 is TGTGCCAGCAGCTCTTGGACAGGGCCCTCTGGAAACACCATATATTTT. Protein: CASSSWTGPSGNTIYF.

This clone was detected once. This rearrangement joins TRBV3-1 (or the pseudogene TRBV3-2) to TRBJ2-3, with D uncertain. Looked up from germline, CDR1 is LGHDT and CDR2 is YNNKEL (reference sequence). V lost 0 bases, J lost 1 base, and 8 bases lay in between. This CDR3 comprises 15 residues. CDR3 residues: CASSQDKRRTDTQYF. The CDR3 region has the DNA TGTGCCAGCAGCCAAGATAAGAGGCGCACAGATACGCAGTATTTT.

This chain connects TRBV27 to TRBJ1-2; 7 bases are shared with TRBD1. Germline-derived CDR1 and CDR2 are MNHEY and SMNVEV (reference sequence). V was clipped by 5 bases and J by 4 bases; unmatched bases: 1. This CDR3 contains 12 residues. The CDR3 sequence is CASSPGGYGYTF. The CDR3 DNA follows: TGTGCCAGCAGTCCAGGGGGCTATGGCTACACCTTC.

This clone was seen a single time. The chain joins TRBV9 to TRBJ1-3; D is ambiguous. Between the trimmed V and J ends, which lost 6 bases and 0 bases, there was a span of 19 bases. The CDR3 runs to 17 residues. Germline V CDR1 and CDR2: SGDLS, YYNGEE. In DNA, the CDR3 is TGTGCCAGCACGGATCCTTCGGAGGCCCTCTCTGGAAACACCATATATTTT. The encoded protein is CASTDPSEALSGNTIYF.

This chain uses TRBV6-6 with TRBJ2-5; D remains ambiguous. CDR3 size: 11 residues. The V and J ends lost 8 bases and 1 base respectively, with 5 bases between them. CDR1 MNHNY and CDR2 SVGAGI come from the germline V gene (reference sequence). As DNA, the CDR3 is TGTGCCAGCTTATTCCAAGAGACCCAGTACTTC. Protein: CASLFQETQYF.

The chain has TRBV2 and TRBJ1-6; D may be TRBD1 (6 bases). The CDR3 spans 15 residues. Per the germline V gene, CDR1 is SNHLY and CDR2 is FYNNEI. The V end was cut by 6 bases, the J end by 7 bases, with 16 bases between. In DNA form, the CDR3 reads TGTGCCAGCAGCCTGGGACGGAGGGGGAATTCACCCCTCCACTTT. This sequence encodes CASSLGRRGNSPLHF. Full variable domain (outside the CDR3, taken from reference TRBV2 and TRBJ1-6): EPEVTQTPSHQVTQMGQEVILRCVPISNHLYFYWYRQILGQKVEFLVSFYNNEISEKSEIFDDQFSVERPDGSNFTLKIRSTKLEDSAMYFCASSLGRRGNSPLHFGNGTRLTVT.

This rearrangement joins TRBV28 to TRBJ1-1, with D possibly matching TRBD1 (6 bases). The CDR3 runs 13 residues. CDR1 is MDHEN and CDR2 is SYDVKM in the germline V gene. The ends were cut back, 6 bases at V and 5 bases at J, with 13 bases in the middle. Here the CDR3 reads CASRYREGTEAFF. The CDR3 region has the DNA TGTGCCAGCAGATACAGGGAGGGAACTGAAGCTTTCTTT.

The chain links TRBV19 to TRBJ2-2; D gene ambiguous. Trimming left V 3 bases short and J 5 bases short, with 10 bases between. Germline values: CDR1 LNHDA, CDR2 SQIVND (reference sequence). The CDR3 runs 14 residues. CDR3 in DNA: TGTGCCAGTAGTATGGCTCAGATGACCGGGGAGCTGTTTTTT. Amino acids: CASSMAQMTGELFF.

The gene calls are TRBV18 and TRBJ2-6; D uncertain. The germline CDR1 and CDR2 sequences are KGHSH and LQKENI. This CDR3 region has 16 residues. Trimming shortened V by 2 bases and J by 1 base, and 9 bases separated the two germline ends. The CDR3 loop is CASSPAVGSGANVLTF. In DNA form, the CDR3 reads TGTGCCAGCTCACCAGCAGTGGGATCTGGGGCCAACGTCCTGACTTTC. The variable domain in full, with the rest retrieved from reference TRBV18 and TRBJ2-6, is NAGVMQNPRHLVRRRGQEARLRCSPMKGHSHVYWYRQLPEEGLKFMVYLQKENIIDESGMPKERFSAEFPKEGPSILRIQQVVRGDSAAYFCASSPAVGSGANVLTFGAGSRLTVL.

The DNA for the CDR3 is TGTGCCAGCAGTTTACCCGGGACAGCCACGGATACGCAGTATTTT. It specifies CASSLPGTATDTQYF. The gene calls are TRBV28 and TRBJ2-3; TRBD1 agrees at 7 bases. Germline V gene sequence: CDR1 MDHEN, CDR2 SYDVKM. V shed 2 bases and J 6 bases; nucleotides not matched to a gene: 8. The CDR3 spans 15 residues.

This sequence joins TRBV6-6 and TRBJ2-6; D remains ambiguous. The germline CDR1 and CDR2 sequences are MNHNY and SVGAGI (reference sequence). This CDR3 spans 16 amino acids. The V and J ends lost 2 bases and 1 base respectively, with 9 bases between them. This CDR3 reads CASSYGLGSGANVLTF. DNA of the CDR3: TGTGCCAGCAGTTACGGTCTGGGATCTGGGGCCAACGTCCTGACTTTC.

The chain combines TRBV27 with TRBJ2-7, with 10 positions matching TRBD1. J was trimmed by 2 bases and V by 8 bases; bases with no gene match: 0. CDR1 MNHEY and CDR2 SMNVEV come from the germline V gene (reference sequence). The CDR3 covers 12 residues. The DNA for the CDR3 is TGTGCCAGCGGACAGGGGGCCTACGAGCAGTACGTC. It is translated as CASGQGAYEQYV.

The chain uses TRBV28 and TRBJ1-1, with D unresolved. The CDR3 runs 14 residues. Trimming removed 7 bases from V and 4 bases from J, with 16 bases in between. Germline V lookup: CDR1 MDHEN, CDR2 SYDVKM. In DNA form, the CDR3 reads TGTGCCAGCACCAGAAATTTGCGGGGCACTGAAGCTTTCTTT. It encodes CASTRNLRGTEAFF.